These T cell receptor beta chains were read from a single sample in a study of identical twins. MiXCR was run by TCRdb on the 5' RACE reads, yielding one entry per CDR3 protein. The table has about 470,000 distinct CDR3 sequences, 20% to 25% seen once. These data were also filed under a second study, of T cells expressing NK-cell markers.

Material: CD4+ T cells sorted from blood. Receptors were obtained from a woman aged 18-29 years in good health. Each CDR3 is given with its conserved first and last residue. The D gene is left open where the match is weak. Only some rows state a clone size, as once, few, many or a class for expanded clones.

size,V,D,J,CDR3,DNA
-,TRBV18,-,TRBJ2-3,CASSLKAQALTDTQYF,TGTGCCAGCTCACTCAAGGCCCAGGCCTTGACAGATACGCAGTATTTT
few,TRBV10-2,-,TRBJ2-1,CASSEGQYNEQFF,TGCGCCAGCAGTGAAGGACAATACAATGAGCAGTTCTTC
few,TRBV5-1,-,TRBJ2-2,CASSLASGPGELFF,TGCGCCAGCAGCTTGGCCTCGGGCCCCGGGGAGCTGTTTTTT
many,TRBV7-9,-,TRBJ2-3,CASDGGGSGGDTQYF,TGTGCCAGTGACGGGGGCGGGAGTGGAGGAGATACGCAGTATTTT
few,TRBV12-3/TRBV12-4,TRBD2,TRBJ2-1,CASSSLPFTPRGVGFF,TGTGCCAGCAGTTCTTTACCATTTACCCCCCGGGGGGTGGGGTTCTTC
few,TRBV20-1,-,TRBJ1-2,CSASGGIMGYTF,TGCAGTGCTAGCGGAGGGATAATGGGCTACACCTTC
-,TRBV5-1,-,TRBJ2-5,CASSLEARQETQYF,TGCGCCAGCAGCTTGGAGGCCAGACAAGAGACCCAGTACTTC
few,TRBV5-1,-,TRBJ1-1,CASRPGGPTEAFF,TGCGCCAGCCGGCCTGGAGGGCCCACTGAAGCTTTCTTT
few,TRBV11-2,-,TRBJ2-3,CASRQGPPDTQYF,TGTGCCAGCAGACAAGGCCCCCCAGATACGCAGTATTTT
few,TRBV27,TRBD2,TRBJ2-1,CASSYFSGGSEQFF,TGTGCCAGCAGTTATTTTAGCGGGGGGAGTGAGCAGTTCTTC
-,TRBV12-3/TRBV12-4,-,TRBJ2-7,CASRNPGDEQYF,TGTGCCAGCAGAAACCCAGGGGACGAGCAGTACTTC